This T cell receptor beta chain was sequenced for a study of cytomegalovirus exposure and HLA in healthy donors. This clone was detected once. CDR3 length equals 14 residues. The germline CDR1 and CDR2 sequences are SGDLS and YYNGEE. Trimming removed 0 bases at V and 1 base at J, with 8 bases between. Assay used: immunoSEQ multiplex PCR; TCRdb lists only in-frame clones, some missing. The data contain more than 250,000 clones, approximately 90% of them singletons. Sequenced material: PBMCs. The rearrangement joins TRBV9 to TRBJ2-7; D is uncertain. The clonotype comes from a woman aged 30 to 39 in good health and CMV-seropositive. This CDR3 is CASSVGVGSYEQYF. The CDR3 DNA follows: TGTGCCAGCAGCGTAGGGGTAGGGTCCTACGAGCAGTACTTC.